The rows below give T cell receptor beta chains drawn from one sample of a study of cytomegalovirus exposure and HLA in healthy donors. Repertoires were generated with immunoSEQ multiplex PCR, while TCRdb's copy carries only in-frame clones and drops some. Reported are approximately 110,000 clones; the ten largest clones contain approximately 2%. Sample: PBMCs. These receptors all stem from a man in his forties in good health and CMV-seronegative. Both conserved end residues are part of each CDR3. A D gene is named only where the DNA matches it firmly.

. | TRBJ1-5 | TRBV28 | CASSLLNSNQPQHF | TGTGCCAGCAGTCTCCTTAATAGCAATCAGCCCCAGCATTTT
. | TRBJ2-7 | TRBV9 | CASSVGGRDMAYEQYF | TGTGCCAGCAGCGTAGGGGGACGGGACATGGCCTACGAGCAGTACTTC
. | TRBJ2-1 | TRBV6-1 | CASSEARRTGGNEQFF | TGTGCCAGCAGTGAAGCGCGCAGGACTGGAGGGAATGAGCAGTTCTTC
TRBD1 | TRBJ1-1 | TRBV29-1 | CSGGTATEAFF | TGCAGCGGCGGGACAGCCACTGAAGCTTTCTTT
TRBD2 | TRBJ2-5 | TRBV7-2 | CASRRLAGSGETQYF | TGTGCCAGCAGACGACTAGCGGGCAGTGGAGAGACCCAGTACTTC
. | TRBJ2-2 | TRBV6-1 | CASRPALGGTGELFF | TGTGCCAGCAGGCCCGCACTCGGAGGCACCGGGGAGCTGTTTTTT
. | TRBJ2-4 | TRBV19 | CASSIAGNKNIQYF | TGTGCCAGTAGTATAGCAGGAAACAAAAACATTCAGTACTTC
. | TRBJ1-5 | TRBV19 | CASSLDREKPQHF | TGTGCCAGTAGTTTAGATCGGGAGAAGCCCCAGCATTTT
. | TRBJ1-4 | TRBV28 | CASSFRVPQVLTNEKLFF | TGTGCCAGCAGTTTTCGGGTCCCACAGGTTCTAACTAATGAAAAACTGTTTTTT
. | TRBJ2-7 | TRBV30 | CAWSGGTASYEQYF | TGTGCCTGGAGTGGAGGAACTGCATCCTACGAGCAGTACTTC
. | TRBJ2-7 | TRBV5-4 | CASSLNSQVLYEQYF | TGTGCCAGCAGCTTAAATTCCCAGGTGCTCTACGAGCAGTACTTC
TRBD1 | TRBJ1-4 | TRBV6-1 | CASSEGDRVGEKLFF | TGTGCCAGCAGTGAAGGGGACAGGGTTGGGGAAAAACTGTTTTTT
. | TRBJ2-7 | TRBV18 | CASSPGRGGYEQYF | TGTGCCAGCTCACCCGGGCGGGGAGGCTACGAGCAGTACTTC
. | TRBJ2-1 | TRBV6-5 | CASSRDYNEQFF | TGTGCCAGCAGCCGGGACTACAATGAGCAGTTCTTC
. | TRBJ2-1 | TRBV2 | CASIGQVGRNEQFF | TGTGCCAGCATTGGTCAGGTGGGGAGGAATGAGCAGTTCTTC
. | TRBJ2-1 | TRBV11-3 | CASSLFRDTEQFF | TGTGCCAGCAGCTTATTTAGGGACACTGAGCAGTTCTTC
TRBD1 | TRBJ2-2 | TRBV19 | CAIRTGLNTGELFF | TGTGCCATTAGGACAGGGCTAAACACCGGGGAGCTGTTTTTT
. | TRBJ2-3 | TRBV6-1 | CASSPPPGSRIDF | TGTGCCAGCAGCCCTCCCCCGGGTTCACGGATTGATTTT
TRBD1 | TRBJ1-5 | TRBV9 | CASGDRGSQPQHF | TGTGCCAGCGGCGACAGGGGCAGTCAGCCCCAGCATTTT
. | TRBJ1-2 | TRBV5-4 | CASSLRQVFNYGYTF | TGTGCCAGCAGCTTGCGACAGGTGTTTAACTATGGCTACACCTTC
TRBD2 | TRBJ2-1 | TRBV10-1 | CASSRLAGSYNEQFF | TGCGCCAGCAGTCGACTAGCGGGCAGCTACAATGAGCAGTTCTTC
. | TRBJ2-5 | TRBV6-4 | CASSEGREEEETQYF | TGTGCCAGCAGTGAGGGCAGGGAGGAAGAGGAGACCCAGTACTTC
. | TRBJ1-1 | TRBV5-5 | CASSPIMNTEAFF | TGTGCCAGCAGCCCAATCATGAACACTGAAGCTTTCTTT
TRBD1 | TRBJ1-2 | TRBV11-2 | CASSLDTGAYGYTF | TGTGCCAGCAGCTTAGACACAGGGGCCTATGGCTACACCTTC
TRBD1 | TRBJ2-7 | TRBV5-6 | CASSFRDRPTYEQYF | TGTGCCAGCAGCTTTCGGGACAGGCCAACCTACGAGCAGTACTTC
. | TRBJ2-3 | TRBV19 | CASSPPTVRTDTQYF | TGTGCCAGTAGTCCTCCCACAGTACGCACAGATACGCAGTATTTT
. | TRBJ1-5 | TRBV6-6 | CASSYSTPGDQPQHF | TGTGCCAGCAGTTACTCGACCCCCGGGGATCAGCCCCAGCATTTT
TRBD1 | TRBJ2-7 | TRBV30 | CAWSVLPGGAYEQYF | TGTGCCTGGAGTGTACTCCCAGGGGGAGCCTACGAGCAGTACTTC
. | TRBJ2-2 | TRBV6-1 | CASKQGNTGELFF | TGTGCCAGCAAACAGGGTAACACCGGGGAGCTGTTTTTT
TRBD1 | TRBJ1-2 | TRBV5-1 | CASSFGGGEGYGYTF | TGCGCCAGCAGCTTTGGAGGGGGCGAGGGCTATGGCTACACCTTC
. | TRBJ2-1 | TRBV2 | CASSNTARNEQFF | TGTGCTAGCAGTAACACGGCTAGGAATGAGCAGTTCTTC
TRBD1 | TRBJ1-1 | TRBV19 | CASSLTVTGGNTEAFF | TGTGCCAGTAGCTTAACTGTCACAGGGGGGAACACTGAAGCTTTCTTT
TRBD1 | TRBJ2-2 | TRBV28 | CASSLRSGQGSTGELFF | TGTGCCAGCAGTTTGCGGTCGGGACAGGGTTCTACCGGGGAGCTGTTTTTT
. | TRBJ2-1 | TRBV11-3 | CASSPPGLLHNEQFF | TGTGCCAGCAGCCCTCCGGGACTCCTTCATAATGAGCAGTTCTTC
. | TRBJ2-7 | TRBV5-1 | CASSLDLLYEQYF | TGCGCCAGCAGCTTGGACCTACTTTACGAGCAGTACTTC
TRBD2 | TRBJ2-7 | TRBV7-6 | CASSQIPSGTSGREQYF | TGTGCCAGCAGCCAAATCCCTTCCGGGACTAGCGGACGCGAGCAGTACTTC
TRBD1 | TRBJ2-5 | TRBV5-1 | CASSSGTGGLWPYF | TGCGCCAGCAGCTCCGGGACAGGGGGTCTTTGGCCGTACTTC
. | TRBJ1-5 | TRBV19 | CASSIEGQGLQPQHF | TGTGCCAGTAGTATAGAAGGCCAGGGGTTACAGCCCCAGCATTTT
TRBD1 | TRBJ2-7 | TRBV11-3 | CASSLRDRREYF | TGTGCCAGCAGCCTCCGGGACAGGAGGGAGTACTTC
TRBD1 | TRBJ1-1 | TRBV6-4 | CASSGDRGNEDTEAFF | TGTGCCAGCAGTGGGGACAGGGGCAATGAGGACACTGAAGCTTTCTTT
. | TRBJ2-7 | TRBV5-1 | CASSLGGFTYEQYF | TGCGCCAGCAGCTTAGGGGGTTTTACCTACGAGCAGTACTTC
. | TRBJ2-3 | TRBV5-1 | CASSLSSGSTDTQYF | TGCGCCAGCAGCTTGTCGAGCGGGAGCACAGATACGCAGTATTTT
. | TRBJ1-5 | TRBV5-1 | CASSLGTQEYQPQHF | TGCGCCAGCAGCTTGGGGACACAAGAATATCAGCCCCAGCATTTT